These 22 T cell receptor beta chains came from one sample sequenced in a study of blood T cell repertoires in COVID-19. Assay used: immunoSEQ multiplex PCR; TCRdb lists only in-frame clones, some missing. This table has 150,000 to 200,000 clones, approximately 82% appearing once. The specimen was peripheral blood. The receptor set was obtained from a woman in her 70s who had recovered from COVID-19.

The chain joins TRBV6-6 to TRBJ1-1; D ambiguous. The CDR3 sequence is 11 residues long. V was cut by 6 bases and J by 11 bases, with 13 bases left in between. Germline V gives CDR1 MNHNY, CDR2 SVGAGI (reference sequence). CDR3 DNA: TGTGCCAGCAGCCGACACGGGGTGGCTTTCTTT. Protein: CASSRHGVAFF.

The V call is TRBV18, the J call TRBJ1-3; possibly TRBD1 for D (5 bases). Germline loops: CDR1 KGHSH, CDR2 LQKENI. Trimming pared 3 bases from V and 2 bases from J, leaving 11 bases between. This CDR3 region has 15 residues. The CDR3 DNA is TGTGCCAGCTCACCCGGGCAGGGCCCTGGAAACACCATATATTTT. This encodes CASSPGQGPGNTIYF.

The V gene is TRBV28, the J gene TRBJ2-3; 7 bases match TRBD1. This CDR3 is built from 16 residues. V was clipped by 6 bases and J by 4 bases; unmatched bases: 13. Germline values: CDR1 MDHEN, CDR2 SYDVKM. In DNA, the CDR3 is TGTGCCAGCAGCTCTCGGGACAGACCACCGGCAGATACGCAGTATTTT. It codes for CASSSRDRPPADTQYF.

The J gene is TRBJ1-4, the V gene TRBV7-9; 7 bases align to TRBD1. V was pared by 4 bases and J by 12 bases, with 14 bases of the junction left unmatched. The CDR3 sequence is 15 residues long. CDR1 and CDR2 (germline): SEHNR, FQNEAQ (reference sequence). The CDR3 region is CASSYQTGPSGELFF. In nucleotides, the CDR3 is TGTGCCAGCAGCTACCAGACAGGGCCCTCGGGGGAACTGTTTTTT. The whole variable domain, remainder taken from reference TRBV7-9 and TRBJ1-4, is DTGVSQNPRHKITKRGQNVTFRCDPISEHNRLYWYRQTLGQGPEFLTYFQNEAQLEKSRLLSDRFSAERPKGSFSTLEIQRTEQGDSAMYLCASSYQTGPSGELFFGSGTQLSVL.

The chain has TRBV6-5 and TRBJ2-7, with 7 positions matching TRBD2. This CDR3 contains 13 residues. CDR1 is MNHEY and CDR2 is SVGAGI in the germline V gene. V shed 6 bases and J 5 bases; nucleotides not matched to a gene: 7. CDR3 coding DNA: TGTGCCAGCAGGAGGGAGGGGCTCGACGAGCAGTACTTC. It encodes CASRREGLDEQYF.

This clone has just one count. The chain combines TRBV6-5 with TRBJ1-2, with no clear D. CDR3 length: 13 amino acids. CDR1 is MNHEY, CDR2 SVGAGI, per germline. The ends were cut back, 2 bases at V and 4 bases at J, with 8 bases in the middle. CDR3 sequence: CASSYGGPYGYTF. Written as DNA, the CDR3 is TGTGCCAGCAGTTACGGCGGCCCCTATGGCTACACCTTC.

This clone has a handful of counts. The genes are TRBV7-6 and TRBJ2-1; the match to TRBD2 covers 7 bases. The CDR3 covers 14 residues. With V trimmed by 0 bases and J by 8 bases, 4 bases remained unmatched. CDR1 and CDR2 from the germline V gene are SGHVS and FNYEAQ. The CDR3 DNA reads as TGTGCCAGCAGCTTAGCCCCTAGCGGAGATGAGCAGTTCTTC. Encoded protein: CASSLAPSGDEQFF.

The chain couples TRBV18 to TRBJ1-2, with a possible D match to TRBD1 (5 bases). V lost 0 bases and J 0 bases, leaving 11 bases between the germline ends. The CDR3 sequence is 16 residues long. Germline V gene sequence: CDR1 KGHSH, CDR2 LQKENI. The CDR3 loop is CASSPPNGAANYGYTF. The CDR3 region has the DNA TGTGCCAGCTCACCACCCAATGGGGCAGCTAACTATGGCTACACCTTC. Complete variable domain (other parts from reference TRBV18 and TRBJ1-2): NAGVMQNPRHLVRRRGQEARLRCSPMKGHSHVYWYRQLPEEGLKFMVYLQKENIIDESGMPKERFSAEFPKEGPSILRIQQVVRGDSAAYFCASSPPNGAANYGYTFGSGTRLTVV.

The rearrangement joins TRBV5-5 to TRBJ1-5, with D tentatively TRBD1 (6 bases). CDR3 length equals 16 residues. The V end lost 0 bases, the J end lost 3 bases, and 13 bases lay between the germline ends. Germline V lookup: CDR1 SGHKS, CDR2 YYEKEE (reference sequence). The CDR3 region is CASSLGAGAPNQPQHF. The CDR3 region has the DNA TGTGCCAGCAGCTTGGGGGCGGGGGCCCCCAATCAGCCCCAGCATTTT.

This clone has just one count. The V gene is TRBV5-5, the J gene TRBJ2-5, with TRBD2 as a possible D gene (5 bases). Germline V gives CDR1 SGHKS, CDR2 YYEKEE (reference sequence). V was pared by 4 bases and J by 4 bases, with 8 bases between. CDR3 length equals 12 residues. The CDR3 nucleotides read TGTGCCAGCAGCCAGGCGGGAGAGACCCAGTACTTC. This sequence encodes CASSQAGETQYF. Looking up the rest from reference TRBV5-5 and TRBJ2-5 gives the full variable domain: DAGVTQSPTHLIKTRGQQVTLRCSPISGHKSVSWYQQVLGQGPQFIFQYYEKEERGRGNFPDRFSARQFPNYSSELNVNALLLGDSALYLCASSQAGETQYFGPGTRLLVL.

The chain's CDR3 is CATNPGLGPYEQYF. The DNA of the CDR3 is TGTGCCACTAACCCCGGGTTGGGGCCCTACGAGCAGTACTTC. This chain joins TRBV2 and TRBJ2-7, with D maybe TRBD1 (5 bases). This CDR3 is 14 amino acids long. The V gene's germline CDR1 is SNHLY and CDR2 FYNNEI. V gave up 10 bases and J gave up 2 bases, with 18 bases separating them.

The V and J genes are TRBV5-1 and TRBJ2-1; TRBD2 aligns across 11 bases. Germline V lookup: CDR1 SGHRS, CDR2 YFSETQ. This CDR3 comprises 15 residues. J was trimmed by 5 bases and V by 7 bases; bases with no gene match: 8. The chain's CDR3 is CASSSTSGAHNEQFF. CDR3 DNA: TGCGCCAGCTCATCGACTAGCGGGGCCCACAATGAGCAGTTCTTC.

This clone was recorded once. The V and J genes are TRBV23-1 and TRBJ2-3; 7 bases align to TRBD2. TRBV23-1 is an ORF, with its function uncertain. This CDR3 has 17 residues. Trimming took 4 bases from V and 2 from J; bases not matched to a gene: 12. CDR3 DNA: TGCGCCAGCAGTCTATGTTGGCTAGCGGAAAACACAGATACGCAGTATTTT. Its protein product is CASSLCWLAENTDTQYF.

This sequence joins TRBV5-4 and TRBJ2-7, with 8 bases aligning to TRBD2. Unmatched junction bases numbered 9, after V lost 5 bases and J lost 2 bases. CDR1 and CDR2 (germline): SGHNT, YYREEE (reference sequence). This CDR3 has 15 amino acids. CDR3 in DNA: TGTGCCAGCAGTATGGGCGGGAGGCCCCCCTACGAGCAGTACTTC. Translation gives CASSMGGRPPYEQYF.

The chain links TRBV6-5 to TRBJ2-1; D is ambiguous. V was pared by 7 bases and J by 9 bases, with 16 bases between. This CDR3 contains 13 residues. The germline V gene has CDR1 MNHEY and CDR2 SVGAGI. CDR3 loop: CASTPGPRGEQFF. CDR3 sequence (DNA): TGTGCCAGCACCCCCGGCCCCCGCGGTGAGCAGTTCTTC.

This clone has more than one count but fewer than ten. In the same sample, other DNA sequences code for this CDR3. V usage is TRBV7-8 and J usage is TRBJ2-3, with TRBD1 identical over 7 bases. V lost 0 bases to trimming and J lost 6 bases; unmatched junction nucleotides: 0. Germline V gene data show CDR1 as SGHVS and CDR2 as FQNEAQ. The CDR3 is 13 residues long. This CDR3 is CASSLAQGDTQYF. The CDR3 DNA follows: TGTGCCAGCAGCTTAGCACAGGGGGATACGCAGTATTTT.

The rearrangement joins TRBV6-1 to TRBJ2-1; 16 bases map to TRBD2. The CDR3 covers 16 residues. V shed 0 bases and J 12 bases; nucleotides not matched to a gene: 5. The germline V gene has CDR1 MNHNS and CDR2 SASEGT. In DNA, the CDR3 is TGTGCCAGCAGTGAAGCGGGACTAGCGGGAGGGATTGGGCAGTTCTTC. Its protein is CASSEAGLAGGIGQFF.

J is TRBJ2-1 and V is TRBV18, with 12 bases identical to TRBD2. After removal of 2 bases from V and 4 bases from J, the junction contained 3 bases not matched to a gene. CDR1 is KGHSH and CDR2 is LQKENI in the germline V gene. The CDR3 covers 16 residues. CDR3 DNA sequence: TGTGCCAGCTCACCAGGGACTAGCGGGCTATACAATGAGCAGTTCTTC. Translated, it gives CASSPGTSGLYNEQFF.

The genes are TRBV7-3 and TRBJ2-1; 10 bases align to TRBD2. In germline, CDR1 is SGHTA, CDR2 FQGTGA. The junction had 5 bases not matched to a gene; V was cut back by 0 bases and J by 15 bases. This CDR3 is built from 13 residues. CDR3 amino acids: CASSLTPGLARFF. CDR3 DNA sequence: TGTGCCAGCAGCTTAACGCCGGGACTAGCGCGGTTCTTC.

The chain couples TRBV11-2 to TRBJ1-5; TRBD1 aligns across 8 bases. The CDR3 has 15 amino acids. Per germline, CDR1 SGHAT and CDR2 FQNNGV. V lost 6 bases and J lost 3; bases outside the gene matches: 7. The CDR3 coding sequence is TGTGCCAGCAGACGCTGGGACAGGACCAATCAGCCCCAGCATTTT. Residues: CASRRWDRTNQPQHF.

The chain carries TRBV5-1 and TRBJ1-1, with TRBD1 identical over 9 bases. The V segment lost 4 bases and the J segment 0 bases; nucleotides outside the gene matches: 7. This CDR3 is built from 16 residues. Germline CDR1 reads SGHRS; CDR2 reads YFSETQ. The CDR3 coding sequence is TGCGCCAGCAGCACGACAGGGGGGACTGTGAACACTGAAGCTTTCTTT. Translated: CASSTTGGTVNTEAFF.

This chain joins TRBV7-2 and TRBJ2-3, with 7 positions matching TRBD1. Germline V gene sequence: CDR1 SGHTA, CDR2 FQGNSA. This CDR3 is built from 15 residues. Trimming at V came to 5 bases and at J to 2 bases, leaving 7 bases not matched to a gene. This CDR3 reads CASSLGQDHTDTQYF. The CDR3 bases are TGTGCCAGCAGCCTTGGACAGGACCACACAGATACGCAGTATTTT.